Reported below is one TCR beta chain. V lost 6 bases and J 8 bases, leaving 13 bases between the germline ends. The germline V gene has CDR1 SQVTM and CDR2 ANQGSEA. This CDR3 spans 11 amino acids. MiXCR, run by TCRdb on the RT-PCR reads, gives a single entry per CDR3 protein. The repertoire has 550,000 to 750,000 distinct CDR3 sequences, approximately 15% of them found once; the top ten carry about 3.6%. Sequencing was carried out using memory CD4+ T cells from blood. The TCR comes from a female donor in good health, serving as a healthy control. The V and J genes are TRBV29-1 and TRBJ1-1; D is possibly TRBD1 (6 bases). The chain's CDR3 is CSVAQGREAFF. The CDR3 region has the DNA TGCAGCGTAGCACAGGGAAGAGAAGCTTTCTTT.